A selection of T cell receptor beta chains follows, all from one sample in a study of T-cell memory formation after mild COVID-19. TCRdb re-derived calls from the 5' RACE reads in MiXCR, one entry per CDR3 protein. This sample yields 100,000 to 150,000 distinct CDR3 sequences, of which approximately 15% are seen a single time; about 15% belongs to the top ten. Source material: PBMCs or a T cell subset sorted from them (not recorded which). The receptor set was obtained from an adult woman who had mild COVID-19 (a few samples of this study predate the infection). Cell type and time point are not known. CDR3s include the opening cysteine and the closing phenylalanine or tryptophan. A D gene is named only where the DNA matches it firmly. Rows may omit the clone size; those that give it use once, few, many or a size class.

-	TRBD1	TRBJ2-1	TRBV4-3	CASSQGQGGTYNEQFF	TGCGCCAGCAGCCAAGGACAGGGGGGCACCTACAATGAGCAGTTCTTC
-	-	TRBJ1-4	TRBV12-3/TRBV12-4	CASSLRQTLRPEKLFF	TGTGCCAGCAGTTTACGACAGACTCTCCGTCCTGAAAAACTGTTTTTT
few	-	TRBJ1-1	TRBV19	CASTYRGYTEAFF	TGTGCCAGTACCTATCGCGGCTACACTGAAGCTTTCTTT
few	-	TRBJ2-1	TRBV5-1	CASSLRQEWGEQFF	TGCGCCAGCAGCCTACGACAGGAATGGGGTGAGCAGTTCTTC
few	TRBD2	TRBJ2-1	TRBV7-8	CASSLISGGGLQHDNEQFF	TGTGCCAGCAGCCTGATAAGCGGGGGGGGGCTTCAACACGACAATGAGCAGTTCTTC
many	TRBD1	TRBJ2-1	TRBV7-9	CASSPGQGYNEQFF	TGTGCCAGCAGCCCCGGACAGGGTTACAATGAGCAGTTCTTC
few	-	TRBJ1-1	TRBV20-1	CSASTSGAEAFF	TGCAGTGCTAGTACCTCAGGCGCTGAAGCTTTCTTT
few	-	TRBJ2-2	TRBV7-7	CASSLRPGSGELFF	TGTGCCAGCAGCTTACGGCCCGGGTCCGGGGAGCTGTTTTTT
-	-	TRBJ2-1	TRBV3-1	CASSPLGESDEQFF	TGTGCCAGCAGCCCTTTAGGAGAGTCCGATGAGCAGTTCTTC
few	-	TRBJ1-4	TRBV30	CAWSVMEGEKLFF	TGTGCCTGGAGTGTAATGGAGGGCGAAAAACTGTTTTTT
-	-	TRBJ2-3	TRBV24-1	CATLTSHTEGVGSGTDTQYF	TGTGCCACTCTCACATCCCACACGGAGGGGGTAGGTAGCGGGACAGATACGCAGTATTTT
-	TRBD2	TRBJ2-1	TRBV9	CASSGGGTSDANEQFF	TGTGCCAGCAGCGGGGGCGGGACTAGCGATGCGAATGAGCAGTTCTTC
few	TRBD2	TRBJ2-3	TRBV5-4	CASSSSLLAGGGDTQYF	TGTGCCAGCAGCTCCTCTCTTTTAGCGGGAGGTGGAGATACGCAGTATTTT
few	-	TRBJ2-1	TRBV5-5	CASSPRLGSANEQFF	TGTGCCAGCAGCCCCCGCTTAGGGTCCGCCAATGAGCAGTTCTTC
-	-	TRBJ2-3	TRBV7-9	CASKSAGTDTQYF	TGTGCCAGCAAGAGCGCCGGCACAGATACGCAGTATTTT
-	TRBD1	TRBJ2-7	TRBV20-1	CSASIGTGGRVYEQYF	TGCAGTGCTAGCATCGGGACAGGGGGAAGGGTCTACGAGCAGTACTTC
many	-	TRBJ2-7	TRBV27	CASSFGVWGYEQYF	TGTGCCAGCAGTTTCGGGGTCTGGGGCTACGAGCAGTACTTC
-	TRBD1	TRBJ2-1	TRBV20-1	CSARGTGDYNEQFF	TGCAGTGCTAGAGGGACAGGGGACTACAATGAGCAGTTCTTC
-	-	TRBJ1-4	TRBV5-5	CASSYDWQTNEKLFF	TGTGCCAGCAGTTATGATTGGCAGACTAATGAAAAACTGTTTTTT
-	-	TRBJ2-7	TRBV4-3	CASSDRDLEQYF	TGCGCCAGCAGCGACCGGGACCTCGAGCAGTACTTC
-	TRBD1	TRBJ1-2	TRBV5-1	CASSPGQVRDGYTF	TGCGCCAGCAGCCCGGGACAGGTACGAGATGGCTACACCTTC
few	-	TRBJ1-1	TRBV3-1	CASSSARVNTEAFF	TGTGCCAGCAGCTCGGCCAGGGTGAACACTGAAGCTTTCTTT
few	-	TRBJ2-7	TRBV28	CATSTGSLIYEQYF	TGTGCCACGTCGACGGGCTCCCTAATCTACGAGCAGTACTTC
few	-	TRBJ2-1	TRBV9	CASSPRGGDYNEQFF	TGTGCCAGCAGCCCCCGAGGGGGGGATTACAATGAGCAGTTCTTC
few	TRBD2	TRBJ2-7	TRBV7-2	CASSRTSGAYEQYF	TGTGCCAGCAGCCGGACTAGCGGGGCCTACGAGCAGTACTTC
-	TRBD2	TRBJ2-3	TRBV3-1	CASSPGLAGGAGDTQYF	TGTGCCAGCAGCCCGGGACTAGCGGGTGGTGCAGGAGATACGCAGTATTTT
-	-	TRBJ2-3	TRBV5-1	CASSLEGVGGTDTQYF	TGCGCCAGCAGCTTGGAAGGGGTCGGGGGCACAGATACGCAGTATTTT
-	TRBD1	TRBJ2-1	TRBV9	CASSAKGQGNEQFF	TGTGCCAGCAGCGCAAAGGGACAGGGGAATGAGCAGTTCTTC
-	-	TRBJ2-7	TRBV27	CASSLRTPPQHHEQYF	TGTGCCAGCAGTCTTAGGACTCCACCCCAGCACCACGAGCAGTACTTC
-	TRBD2	TRBJ2-3	TRBV25-1	CASSPYEGGEDTQYF	TGTGCCAGCAGCCCGTACGAGGGAGGGGAAGATACGCAGTATTTT
few	-	TRBJ2-7	TRBV18	CASSPWGYEQYF	TGTGCCAGCTCACCATGGGGTTACGAGCAGTACTTC
few	-	TRBJ2-5	TRBV4-1	CASSQDPTGGETQYF	TGCGCCAGCAGCCAAGACCCGACAGGAGGAGAGACCCAGTACTTC
few	TRBD2	TRBJ2-1	TRBV5-1	CASGLVANNEQFF	TGCGCCAGCGGACTAGTCGCGAACAATGAGCAGTTCTTC
few	TRBD1	TRBJ2-3	TRBV20-1	CSARPLQEQGGTDTQYF	TGCAGTGCTAGACCACTACAAGAGCAGGGGGGCACAGATACGCAGTATTTT
-	-	TRBJ2-7	TRBV6-2/TRBV6-3	CASSLTAGRAGEQYF	TGTGCCAGCAGTTTGACCGCGGGACGCGCGGGAGAGCAGTACTTC
few	TRBD2	TRBJ2-1	TRBV19	CASSTSGSSYNEQFF	TGTGCCAGTAGTACTAGCGGGAGCTCCTACAATGAGCAGTTCTTC
many	-	TRBJ2-1	TRBV18	CASSVGFRSEQFF	TGTGCCAGCTCCGTCGGATTCCGGTCTGAGCAGTTCTTC
-	TRBD2	TRBJ2-5	TRBV14	CASSQGGTRNGETQYF	TGTGCCAGCAGCCAAGGCGGGACTAGAAATGGGGAGACCCAGTACTTC
few	TRBD2	TRBJ2-1	TRBV5-1	CASSLRGTSGSKDNEQFF	TGCGCCAGCAGCTTGAGAGGGACTAGCGGGAGTAAGGACAATGAGCAGTTCTTC
-	-	TRBJ2-7	TRBV16	CATRSIGGTYEQYF	TGTGCCACCCGGAGTATAGGGGGTACCTACGAGCAGTACTTC
few	-	TRBJ2-7	TRBV12-3/TRBV12-4	CASSGPGRSYEQYF	TGTGCCAGCAGTGGCCCGGGACGGTCCTACGAGCAGTACTTC
-	-	TRBJ2-1	TRBV14	CASSQDLGGISYNEQFF	TGTGCCAGCAGCCAAGATCTCGGCGGGATTTCCTACAATGAGCAGTTCTTC
-	TRBD2	TRBJ2-7	TRBV7-6	CASSQGTSGVYEQYF	TGTGCCAGCAGCCAGGGGACTAGCGGGGTTTACGAGCAGTACTTC
-	-	TRBJ2-4	TRBV21-1	CASSKPRGNIQYF	TGTGCCAGCAGCAAACCCAGGGGAAACATTCAGTACTTC
few	-	TRBJ2-3	TRBV24-1	CATSTPQDRPTDTQYF	TGTGCCACCAGTACCCCCCAGGACCGGCCCACAGATACGCAGTATTTT
few	-	TRBJ2-1	TRBV3-1	CASEGSTYNEQFF	TGTGCCAGCGAGGGATCCACCTACAATGAGCAGTTCTTC
few	TRBD1	TRBJ2-7	TRBV12-3/TRBV12-4	CASTWGQVGTYEQYF	TGTGCCAGCACCTGGGGACAGGTGGGTACCTACGAGCAGTACTTC
-	TRBD1	TRBJ2-1	TRBV5-1	CASVRDRGYQDEQFF	TGCGCCAGCGTTCGGGACAGGGGGTATCAGGATGAGCAGTTCTTC
few	TRBD2	TRBJ2-4	TRBV5-1	CASSSGTSIRAKNIQYF	TGCGCCAGCAGCTCCGGGACTAGCATAAGAGCCAAAAACATTCAGTACTTC
-	-	TRBJ1-5	TRBV6-2/TRBV6-3	CASNPGRGNQPQHF	TGTGCCAGCAATCCTGGGAGGGGCAATCAGCCCCAGCATTTT
-	TRBD1	TRBJ2-1	TRBV5-1	CASSSPGTGGNEQFF	TGCGCCAGCAGCTCTCCCGGGACAGGGGGCAATGAGCAGTTCTTC
few	TRBD2	TRBJ2-1	TRBV30	CAWSRKIAGTYNEQFF	TGTGCCTGGAGCAGGAAAATAGCGGGAACCTACAATGAGCAGTTCTTC
few	-	TRBJ1-4	TRBV7-9	CASSSLMPANEKLFF	TGTGCCAGCAGCTCCCTCATGCCTGCTAATGAAAAACTGTTTTTT
-	-	TRBJ1-6	TRBV27	CASSPGSLPKVSPLHF	TGTGCCAGCAGTCCGGGATCTCTTCCGAAGGTTTCACCCCTCCACTTT
few	TRBD1	TRBJ2-7	TRBV7-2	CASSHSGTGSYEQYF	TGTGCCAGCAGCCATTCCGGGACAGGCTCCTACGAGCAGTACTTC
few	-	TRBJ2-5	TRBV7-9	CASSFRGGQETQYF	TGTGCCAGCAGCTTCCGAGGGGGCCAAGAGACCCAGTACTTC
-	-	TRBJ2-2	TRBV18	CASSPLNTGELFF	TGTGCCAGCTCACCGCTGAACACCGGGGAGCTGTTTTTT
-	TRBD1	TRBJ1-2	TRBV29-1	CSVGGQGDGYSF	TGCAGCGTCGGAGGACAGGGGGATGGCTACTCCTTC
-	TRBD2	TRBJ2-3	TRBV7-2	CASSPGLADTQYF	TGTGCCAGCAGCCCGGGACTAGCAGATACGCAGTATTTT
-	-	TRBJ2-3	TRBV5-1	CASSLGYSDRSTDTQYF	TGCGCCAGCAGCTTAGGGTACTCAGACAGGAGCACAGATACGCAGTATTTT